This TCR beta chain was identified during a study of blood T cell repertoires in COVID-19 (dated by TCRdb to the early 2020s). Regarding the study in general: Samples from collaborators originated in the United States, Italy and Spain and spanned both the acute and convalescent phases of COVID-19. The prospective study material was composed of cDNA or gDNA derived from T cells, B-cell-depleted T cells, or PBMCs. The dataset comprised deeply sampled blood TCRbeta repertoires from subjects exposed to, actively infected with, or recovered from COVID-19. The repertoires were released in a freely available public database intended as a resource for research on the immune response to SARS-CoV-2. Samples came from the ongoing ImmuneRACE study (first 160 participants) plus 1,254 subjects from 6 global collaborators. A de-identified subject ID, COVID-19 status, age in years and sex were almost always included in the sample metadata. Where available, HLA class I and class II types were taken from metadata supplied by the sample provider and were not determined by assay-based typing. Findings and caveats that apply to the study as a whole: The quantity of clinical and demographic metadata differed by source and by participant and was supplied without curation.

TCRbeta CDR3 regions were amplified from genomic DNA using the immunoSEQ Assay, a bias-controlled multiplex PCR. The authors' analysis ran thus. The number of nucleated cells in each sample was estimated from the amplification of reference gene primers within the assay. To quantify the absolute abundance of each unique TCRbeta CDR3 rearrangement, sequence reads were collapsed and filtered. For each sample, productive Simpson clonality was calculated by taking the square root of Simpson's diversity index across productive rearrangements. TCRdb stores this immuneACCESS table with in-frame sequences only. Part of the clones is absent; in the studies checked, under half of the shortfall reflects unresolved V genes, and no reason is known for the rest. The V and J calls and clone size come from that table; D and trimming were worked out from the DNA. Counted in this sample were a few hundred thousand clones; 85% of them appeared once. Jointly, the top ten make up about 3.6% of the sample.

Collaborating institutions collected whole blood in K2EDTA tubes following their own protocols. For TCRbeta analysis, collaborators shipped samples as frozen whole blood, isolated PBMCs, or DNA extracted from either of those sample types. For this clone: The antigen it recognizes is unknown. No much larger clone is present one base from it, and per-base qualities are unavailable. Other DNA sequences in the sample encode the same CDR3.

The specimen was peripheral blood. The sequence was collected from a woman under 30 with acute or convalescent COVID-19.

The CDR3 protein sequence reads: CASSLTRNTEAFF. The base sequence is TGTGCCAGCAGCTTGACACGGAACACTGAAGCTTTCTTT. The rearranged chain carries TRBV5-4 and TRBJ1-1; no confident D gene assignment can be made. V is shortened by 1 base, J by 1 base, and the region joining them spans 5 bases. Reading the germline V gene (reference sequence) gives CDR1 SGHNT and CDR2 YYREEE. The CDR3 runs 13 amino acids, cysteine and phenylalanine included. Only CDR3 DNA remains: 39 bases, in frame from the first base. This CDR3, with the reference TRBV5-4 and TRBJ1-1 proteins standing in past its ends, gives the full variable domain ETGVTQSPTHLIKTRGQQVTLRCSSQSGHNTVSWYQQALGQGPQFIFQYYREEENGRGNFPPRFSGLQFPNYSSELNVNALELDDSALYLCASSLTRNTEAFFGQGTRLTVV.